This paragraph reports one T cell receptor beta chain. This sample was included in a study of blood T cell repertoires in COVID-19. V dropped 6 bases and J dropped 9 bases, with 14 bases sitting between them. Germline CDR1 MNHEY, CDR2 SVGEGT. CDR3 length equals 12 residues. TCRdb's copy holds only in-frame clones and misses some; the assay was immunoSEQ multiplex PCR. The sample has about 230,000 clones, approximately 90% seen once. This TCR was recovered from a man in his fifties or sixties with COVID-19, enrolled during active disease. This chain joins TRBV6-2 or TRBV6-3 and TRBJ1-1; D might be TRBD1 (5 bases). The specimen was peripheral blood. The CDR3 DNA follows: TGTGCCAGCAGCCAGGCGGGACCTCAAGCTTTCTTT. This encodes CASSQAGPQAFF.